Listed below are T cell receptor beta chains from one sample, sequenced in a study of T cells in Graves' hyperthyroidism and ophthalmopathy. TCRdb ran MiXCR on the multiplex PCR reads and lists one entry per CDR3 protein. The sample lists 650,000 to 700,000 distinct CDR3 sequences; approximately 15% were seen once. What was sequenced was blood. These receptor sequences come from a man aged 50 to 60 with Graves' hyperthyroidism. Both conserved end residues are part of each CDR3. Fields, in order: CDR3 protein, CDR3 DNA, D gene, V gene, clone size, J gene. D genes are given only for firm matches. A clone size is listed for some rows: how often the clone was seen (once, few, many), or a class if it is expanded.

cdr3_aa: CASSKGPSGNEQFF
cdr3_nt: TGTGCCAGCAGTAAGGGACCGAGTGGCAATGAGCAGTTCTTC
d_call: .
v_call: TRBV5-5
clone_size: few
j_call: TRBJ2-1

cdr3_aa: CASSRSGLRREQYF
cdr3_nt: TGTGCCAGCAGCCGGTCGGGACTACGACGTGAGCAGTACTTC
d_call: TRBD2
v_call: TRBV5-8
clone_size: .
j_call: TRBJ2-7

cdr3_aa: CASSFFQGASNVNTEAFF
cdr3_nt: TGTGCCAGCAGTTTCTTTCAGGGGGCTAGTAACGTGAACACTGAAGCTTTCTTT
d_call: TRBD1
v_call: TRBV28
clone_size: .
j_call: TRBJ1-1

cdr3_aa: CASSSLRGSPRTGELFF
cdr3_nt: TGTGCCAGCAGTTCCCTCCGAGGGTCGCCTCGCACCGGGGAGCTGTTTTTT
d_call: .
v_call: TRBV6-2/TRBV6-3
clone_size: .
j_call: TRBJ2-2

cdr3_aa: CASRSGGTQSGDTQYF
cdr3_nt: TGTGCCAGCAGGAGTGGGGGAACCCAATCGGGAGATACGCAGTATTTT
d_call: .
v_call: TRBV28
clone_size: many
j_call: TRBJ2-3

cdr3_aa: CASSPMGTIGNTIYF
cdr3_nt: TGCGCCAGCAGCCCGATGGGGACTATTGGAAACACCATATATTTT
d_call: .
v_call: TRBV5-1
clone_size: .
j_call: TRBJ1-3

cdr3_aa: CASSLVSTTSETQYF
cdr3_nt: TGTGCCAGCAGCTTAGTATCTACCACTTCCGAGACCCAGTACTTC
d_call: .
v_call: TRBV11-2
clone_size: .
j_call: TRBJ2-5

cdr3_aa: CASSLAPARWETQYF
cdr3_nt: TGTGCCAGCAGCTTAGCCCCGGCTAGATGGGAGACCCAGTACTTC
d_call: .
v_call: TRBV11-2
clone_size: many
j_call: TRBJ2-5

cdr3_aa: CASSEGGPGNQPQHF
cdr3_nt: TGTGCCAGCAGTGAAGGGGGGCCGGGAAATCAGCCCCAGCATTTT
d_call: .
v_call: TRBV6-1
clone_size: .
j_call: TRBJ1-5

cdr3_aa: CASSPRQGAVELFF
cdr3_nt: TGTGCCAGCAGCCCCCGACAGGGGGCCGTGGAGCTGTTTTTT
d_call: TRBD1
v_call: TRBV6-1
clone_size: few
j_call: TRBJ2-2

cdr3_aa: CASSPSTGKTYDEQYF
cdr3_nt: TGTGCCAGCAGTCCATCGACAGGGAAGACCTACGACGAGCAGTACTTC
d_call: TRBD1
v_call: TRBV28
clone_size: many
j_call: TRBJ2-7

cdr3_aa: CASSYGTHGGPSNQPQHF
cdr3_nt: TGTGCCAGCAGTTACGGCACCCATGGGGGGCCGAGCAATCAGCCCCAGCATTTT
d_call: .
v_call: TRBV6-5
clone_size: few
j_call: TRBJ1-5

cdr3_aa: CSAPNSNEQFF
cdr3_nt: TGCAGTGCCCCCAATAGCAATGAGCAGTTCTTC
d_call: .
v_call: TRBV20-1
clone_size: .
j_call: TRBJ2-1

cdr3_aa: CASSQLGYEQYF
cdr3_nt: TGTGCCAGCAGTCAGTTAGGGTACGAGCAGTACTTC
d_call: .
v_call: TRBV2
clone_size: many
j_call: TRBJ2-7

cdr3_aa: CASTSTGTSGFTYEQYF
cdr3_nt: TGTGCCAGCACCTCGACAGGGACTAGCGGCTTCACCTACGAGCAGTACTTC
d_call: TRBD2
v_call: TRBV6-1
clone_size: many
j_call: TRBJ2-7

cdr3_aa: CATSRNPNTGELFF
cdr3_nt: TGTGCCACCAGTCGGAACCCGAACACCGGGGAGCTGTTTTTT
d_call: .
v_call: TRBV24-1
clone_size: many
j_call: TRBJ2-2

cdr3_aa: CASSSIVGQGDDEQFF
cdr3_nt: TGTGCCAGCAGTTCCATAGTGGGACAGGGGGACGATGAGCAGTTCTTC
d_call: TRBD1
v_call: TRBV12-3/TRBV12-4
clone_size: many
j_call: TRBJ2-1

cdr3_aa: CASSPKGQGYGANVLTF
cdr3_nt: TGTGCCAGCAGCCCTAAGGGACAGGGTTACGGGGCCAACGTCCTGACTTTC
d_call: TRBD1
v_call: TRBV5-6
clone_size: few
j_call: TRBJ2-6

cdr3_aa: CASSLAGLAGGREETQYF
cdr3_nt: TGTGCCAGCAGCTTAGCCGGACTAGCGGGAGGGAGGGAAGAGACCCAGTACTTC
d_call: TRBD2
v_call: TRBV13
clone_size: many
j_call: TRBJ2-5

cdr3_aa: CAISESGLPAGELFF
cdr3_nt: TGTGCCATCAGTGAGTCGGGACTCCCCGCCGGGGAGCTGTTTTTT
d_call: .
v_call: TRBV10-3
clone_size: many
j_call: TRBJ2-2

cdr3_aa: CASSLSGLEETQYF
cdr3_nt: TGTGCCAGCAGTTTATCGGGACTAGAGGAGACCCAGTACTTC
d_call: TRBD2
v_call: TRBV12-3/TRBV12-4
clone_size: .
j_call: TRBJ2-5

cdr3_aa: CASNLVAGGYNEQFF
cdr3_nt: TGCGCCAGCAACTTAGTAGCGGGAGGTTACAATGAGCAGTTCTTC
d_call: TRBD2
v_call: TRBV5-1
clone_size: .
j_call: TRBJ2-1

cdr3_aa: CAWSPGTSGKETQYF
cdr3_nt: TGTGCCTGGAGTCCTGGGACTAGCGGAAAAGAGACCCAGTACTTC
d_call: TRBD2
v_call: TRBV30
clone_size: few
j_call: TRBJ2-5

cdr3_aa: CASSSGTTSGYNEQFF
cdr3_nt: TGTGCCAGCAGCTCTGGAACGACTAGCGGATACAATGAGCAGTTCTTC
d_call: TRBD2
v_call: TRBV7-9
clone_size: many
j_call: TRBJ2-1

cdr3_aa: CASSLQGIDSTEAFF
cdr3_nt: TGTGCCAGCAGTCTACAGGGCATAGACTCCACTGAAGCTTTCTTT
d_call: .
v_call: TRBV6-2/TRBV6-3
clone_size: many
j_call: TRBJ1-1

cdr3_aa: CSVLQGFSGNTIYF
cdr3_nt: TGCAGCGTGTTACAGGGATTCTCAGGAAACACCATATATTTT
d_call: .
v_call: TRBV29-1
clone_size: .
j_call: TRBJ1-3

cdr3_aa: CASSYSLRERKNEQFF
cdr3_nt: TGTGCCAGCAGTTACTCGTTGCGGGAGAGGAAGAATGAGCAGTTCTTC
d_call: TRBD2
v_call: TRBV6-2/TRBV6-3
clone_size: few
j_call: TRBJ2-1

cdr3_aa: CSAILRNTEAFF
cdr3_nt: TGCAGTGCAATCCTGAGGAACACTGAAGCTTTCTTT
d_call: .
v_call: TRBV20-1
clone_size: few
j_call: TRBJ1-1

cdr3_aa: CSAIAGYNNQPQHF
cdr3_nt: TGCAGTGCTATCGCCGGCTATAACAATCAGCCCCAGCATTTT
d_call: .
v_call: TRBV20-1
clone_size: .
j_call: TRBJ1-5

cdr3_aa: CASSSTPNSYEQYF
cdr3_nt: TGTGCCAGCAGTTCGACTCCAAATTCCTACGAGCAGTACTTC
d_call: .
v_call: TRBV28
clone_size: many
j_call: TRBJ2-7

cdr3_aa: CASSVGTRVYEQYF
cdr3_nt: TGCGCCAGCAGTGTGGGGACACGGGTCTACGAGCAGTACTTC
d_call: .
v_call: TRBV10-1
clone_size: few
j_call: TRBJ2-7

cdr3_aa: CASSSGLAHEQYF
cdr3_nt: TGCGCCAGCAGTTCGGGACTAGCGCACGAGCAGTACTTC
d_call: TRBD2
v_call: TRBV10-2
clone_size: many
j_call: TRBJ2-7

cdr3_aa: CASSLNQLAKNIQYF
cdr3_nt: TGTGCCAGCAGTTTGAACCAACTAGCCAAAAACATTCAGTACTTC
d_call: .
v_call: TRBV27
clone_size: .
j_call: TRBJ2-4

cdr3_aa: CATSDRTTSGSWFSYNEQFF
cdr3_nt: TGTGCCACCAGTGATCGGACGACTAGCGGGAGCTGGTTCTCCTACAATGAGCAGTTCTTC
d_call: TRBD2
v_call: TRBV24-1
clone_size: many
j_call: TRBJ2-1

cdr3_aa: CASSPTGASSYNEQFF
cdr3_nt: TGTGCCAGCAGCCCGACAGGGGCCAGCTCCTACAATGAGCAGTTCTTC
d_call: TRBD1
v_call: TRBV6-1
clone_size: .
j_call: TRBJ2-1

cdr3_aa: CATSSYRNDQPQHF
cdr3_nt: TGTGCCACCAGCAGTTACAGGAACGATCAGCCCCAGCATTTT
d_call: .
v_call: TRBV15
clone_size: many
j_call: TRBJ1-5

cdr3_aa: CASSYSGPFSGNTIYF
cdr3_nt: TGTGCCAGCAGTTACTCGGGACCGTTCTCTGGAAACACCATATATTTT
d_call: .
v_call: TRBV6-5
clone_size: many
j_call: TRBJ1-3

cdr3_aa: CASGDRGKTNEKLFF
cdr3_nt: TGTGCCAGCGGGGACAGGGGGAAGACTAATGAAAAACTGTTTTTT
d_call: TRBD1
v_call: TRBV19
clone_size: .
j_call: TRBJ1-4

cdr3_aa: CASSLEVAAGANVLTF
cdr3_nt: TGTGCCAGCAGTTTAGAGGTTGCGGCGGGGGCCAACGTCCTGACTTTC
d_call: .
v_call: TRBV27
clone_size: many
j_call: TRBJ2-6